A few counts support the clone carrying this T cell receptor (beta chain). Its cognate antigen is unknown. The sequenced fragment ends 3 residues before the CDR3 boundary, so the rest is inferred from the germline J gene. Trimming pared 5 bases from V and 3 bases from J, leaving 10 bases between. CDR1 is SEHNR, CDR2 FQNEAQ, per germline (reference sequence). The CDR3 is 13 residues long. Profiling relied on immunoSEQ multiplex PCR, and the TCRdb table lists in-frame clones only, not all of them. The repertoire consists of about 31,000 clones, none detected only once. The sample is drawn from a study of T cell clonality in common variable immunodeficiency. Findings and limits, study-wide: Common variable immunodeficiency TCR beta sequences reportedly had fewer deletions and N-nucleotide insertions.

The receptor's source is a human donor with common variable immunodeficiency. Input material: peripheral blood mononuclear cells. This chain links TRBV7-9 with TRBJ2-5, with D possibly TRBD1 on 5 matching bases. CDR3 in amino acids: CASSLDIKETQYF. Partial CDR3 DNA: TGTGCCAGCAGCCTGGACATAAAAGAGACC.